Given below is one T cell receptor (beta chain) in context. Method: immunoSEQ multiplex PCR; TCRdb's copy keeps in-frame clones and lacks some. There are over 2 million clones in the sample; 95% occur only once, and approximately 0.13% lies in the top ten. These data come from a study of shared clonotypes between healthy human individuals. J was trimmed by 6 bases and V by 5 bases; bases with no gene match: 7. The CDR3 has 14 residues. CDR1 and CDR2 from the germline V gene are MNHNY and SVGAGI (reference sequence). V is TRBV6-6 and J is TRBJ1-1; 9 nucleotides match TRBD1. Sequenced sample: naive CD4+ T cells sorted from blood. Subset in this sample: CD45RA+ positively selected. The receptor's source is a man between 18 and 35 years old in good health. CDR3 in amino acids: CASSAQQGAAEAFF. In DNA form, the CDR3 reads TGTGCCAGCAGTGCGCAACAGGGGGCAGCTGAAGCTTTCTTT.